The clone carrying this T cell receptor (beta chain) has just a few counts. The antigen remains undetermined. This sample was included in a study of shared clonotypes between healthy human individuals. Study summary: Donor composition was two women and a few men, aged 18 to 49. Each donor's CD8 memory used one plate, CD8 naive two, each CD4 subset three.

The V segment lost 0 bases and the J segment 12 bases; nucleotides outside the gene matches: 10. CDR1 is SGHRS, CDR2 YFSETQ, per germline. This CDR3 has 15 residues. Data came from immunoSEQ multiplex PCR; TCRdb stores just in-frame clones and leaves some out. The table lists roughly 1,000,000 clones, about 84% of them singletons. Whole-study results and caveats: Although depth was large, rarefaction showed that sequencing of the sorted subsets was incomplete. Among the subsets, naive ones generally showed larger estimated richness than memory ones.

The material sequenced was memory CD4+ T cells from PBMCs. This sample's subset: CD45RA-negative fraction. This chain uses TRBV5-1 with TRBJ2-1; 9 positions match TRBD2. The clonotype comes from a young man in good health. Some clones in this sample may be carry-over from other donors' samples. CDR3 DNA sequence: TGCGCCAGCAGCTTGGGGACTAGCGAGCCGAGGGTGCAGTTCTTC. It codes for CASSLGTSEPRVQFF.